This T cell receptor (beta chain) was found in a study of PD-L1 blockade in urothelial cancer. Study in general: Each blood sample yielded a median of about 150,000 T cells.

Sequencing used immunoSEQ multiplex PCR; TCRdb keeps in-frame clones, though not all of them. The repertoire includes 35,000 to 40,000 clones, about 82% of them detected once, and about 16% sits in the top ten. Regarding time point: pretreatment peripheral blood. Trimming cost V 3 bases and J 4 bases, with 11 bases left between them. Germline V lookup: CDR1 SGHTA, CDR2 FQGNSA. The CDR3 covers 14 residues. The chain recombines TRBV7-2 with TRBJ2-3, with D possibly being TRBD2 (5 bases). The sequences come from PBMCs, collected around atezolizumab (anti-PD-L1) treatment. The source is a man older than 75 with urothelial cancer. The CDR3 protein is CASSLTGKSDTQYF. CDR3 in DNA: TGTGCCAGCAGCTTGACCGGGAAGTCAGATACGCAGTATTTT.